This T cell receptor beta chain was retrieved from a study of human T cells and chemical hapten exposure. Study context: Patients had diphenylcyclopropenone applied to the scalp weekly throughout the approximately 25-week study.

One entry per CDR3 protein results from TCRdb running MiXCR on the RACE reads. The table shows some 200,000 distinct CDR3 sequences, with 25% to 35% occurring only once. Regarding time point: pre-sensitization, week 0. Treatment described: therapeutic diphenylcyclopropenone sensitization with weekly scalp DPC. The germline CDR1 and CDR2 sequences are SNHLY and FYNNEI. V was cut by 7 bases and J by 4 bases, with 10 bases left in between. The CDR3 covers 12 residues. The chain couples TRBV2 to TRBJ2-5, with D perhaps matching TRBD1 (6 bases). This receptor was identified in a woman aged 30 to 39 with alopecia areata. Some clones in this sample may be carry-over from other donors' samples. The sequenced sample was whole blood, obtained in connection with sensitization to the hapten diphenylcyclopropenone (DPC). The CDR3 is CASTLDRETQYF. The CDR3 coding sequence is TGTGCCAGCACCCTGGACAGAGAGACCCAGTACTTC.